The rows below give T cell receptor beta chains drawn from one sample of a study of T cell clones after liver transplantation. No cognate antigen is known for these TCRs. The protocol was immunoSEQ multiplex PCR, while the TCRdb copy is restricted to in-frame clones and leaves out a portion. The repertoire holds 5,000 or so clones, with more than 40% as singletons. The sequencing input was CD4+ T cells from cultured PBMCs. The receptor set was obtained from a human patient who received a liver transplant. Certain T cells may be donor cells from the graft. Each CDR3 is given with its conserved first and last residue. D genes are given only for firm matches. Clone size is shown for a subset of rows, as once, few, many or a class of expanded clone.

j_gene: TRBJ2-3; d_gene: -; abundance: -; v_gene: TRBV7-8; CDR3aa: CASSLLGPGTDTQYF; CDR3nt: TGTGCCAGCAGCTTGCTAGGGCCGGGCACAGATACGCAGTATTTT
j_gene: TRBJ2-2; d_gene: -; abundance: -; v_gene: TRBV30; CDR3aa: CAWSRGMAGELFF; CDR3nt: TGTGCCTGGAGTAGGGGCATGGCCGGGGAGCTGTTTTTT
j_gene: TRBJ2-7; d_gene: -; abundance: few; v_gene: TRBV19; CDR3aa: CASRGIFNEQYF; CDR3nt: TGTGCCAGTAGGGGGATATTTAACGAGCAGTACTTC
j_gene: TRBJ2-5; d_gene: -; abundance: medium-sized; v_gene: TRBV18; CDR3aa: CASSPQSVGETQYF; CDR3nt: TGTGCCAGCTCACCACAAAGTGTTGGAGAGACCCAGTACTTC
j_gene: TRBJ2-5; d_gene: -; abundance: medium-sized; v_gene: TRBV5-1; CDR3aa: CASSLITSDWETQYF; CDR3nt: TGCGCCAGCAGCCTCATAACTAGTGACTGGGAGACCCAGTACTTC
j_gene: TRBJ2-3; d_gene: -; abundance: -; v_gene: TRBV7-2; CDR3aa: CASSSGTSTDTQYF; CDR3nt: TGTGCCAGCAGCTCCGGGACTAGCACAGATACGCAGTATTTT
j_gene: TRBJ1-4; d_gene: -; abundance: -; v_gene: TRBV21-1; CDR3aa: CASSNERGSPYEKLFF; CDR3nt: TGTGCCAGCAGCAATGAGAGAGGGTCGCCATATGAAAAACTGTTTTTT
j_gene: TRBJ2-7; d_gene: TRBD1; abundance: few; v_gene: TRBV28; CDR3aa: CASITQGAYEQYF; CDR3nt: TGTGCCAGCATTACACAGGGGGCCTACGAGCAGTACTTC
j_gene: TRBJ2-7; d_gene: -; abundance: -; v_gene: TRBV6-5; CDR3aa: CASSYGSGEQYF; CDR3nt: TGTGCCAGCAGTTACGGCTCCGGGGAGCAGTACTTC
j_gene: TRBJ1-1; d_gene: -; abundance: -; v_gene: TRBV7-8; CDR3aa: CASSRIGTTVTTEAFF; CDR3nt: TGTGCCAGCAGCCGGATAGGGACAACTGTGACGACTGAAGCTTTCTTT
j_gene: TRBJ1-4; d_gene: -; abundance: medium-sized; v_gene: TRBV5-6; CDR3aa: CASSSFVTRTVFF; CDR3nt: TGTGCCAGCAGCTCGTTTGTGACCCGGACCGTGTTTTTT
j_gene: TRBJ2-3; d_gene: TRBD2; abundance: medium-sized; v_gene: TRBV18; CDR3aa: CASSPYTSGSSDTQYF; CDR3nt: TGTGCCAGCTCACCGTATACTAGCGGGTCTTCCGATACGCAGTATTTT
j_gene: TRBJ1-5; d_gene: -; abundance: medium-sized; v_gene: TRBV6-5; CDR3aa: CASNSRGGNQPQHF; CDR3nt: TGTGCCAGCAACTCCAGGGGTGGCAATCAGCCCCAGCATTTT
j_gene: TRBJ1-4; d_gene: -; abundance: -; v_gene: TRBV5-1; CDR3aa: CASSLAGPPNEKLFF; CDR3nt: TGCGCCAGCAGCTTGGCGGGACCACCTAATGAAAAACTGTTTTTT
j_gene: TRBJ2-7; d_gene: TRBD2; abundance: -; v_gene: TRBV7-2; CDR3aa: CASSLGGASGPYEQYF; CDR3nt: TGTGCCAGCAGCTTAGGTGGGGCTAGCGGCCCCTACGAGCAGTACTTC
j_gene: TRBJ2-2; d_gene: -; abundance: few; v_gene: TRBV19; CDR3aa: CASSILTIPGELFF; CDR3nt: TGTGCCAGTAGTATTTTGACCATCCCCGGGGAGCTGTTTTTT
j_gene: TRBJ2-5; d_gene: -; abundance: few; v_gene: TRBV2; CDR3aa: CASSEVVLETQYF; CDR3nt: TGTGCCAGCAGTGAAGTAGTCTTGGAGACCCAGTACTTC
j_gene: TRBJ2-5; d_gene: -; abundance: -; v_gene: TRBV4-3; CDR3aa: CASSRDLGAQGETQYF; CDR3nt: TGCGCCAGCAGCCGAGATCTAGGGGCCCAGGGTGAGACCCAGTACTTC
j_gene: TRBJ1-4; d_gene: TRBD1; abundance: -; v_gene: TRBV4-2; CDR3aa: CASSQDGGTGNEKLFF; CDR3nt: TGTGCCAGCAGCCAAGATGGGGGGACAGGGAATGAAAAACTGTTTTTT
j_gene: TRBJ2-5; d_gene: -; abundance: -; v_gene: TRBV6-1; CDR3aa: CASTGLGKETQYF; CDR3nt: TGTGCCAGCACCGGCCTCGGGAAAGAGACCCAGTACTTC
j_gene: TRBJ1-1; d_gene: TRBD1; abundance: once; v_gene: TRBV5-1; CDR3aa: CASSYQGAEVFEAFF; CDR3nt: TGCGCCAGCAGCTACCAGGGGGCCGAGGTCTTTGAAGCTTTCTTT
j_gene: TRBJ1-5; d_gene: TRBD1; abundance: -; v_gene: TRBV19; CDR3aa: CASTGGQGGNQPQHF; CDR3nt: TGTGCCAGTACCGGGGGACAGGGTGGCAATCAGCCCCAGCATTTT
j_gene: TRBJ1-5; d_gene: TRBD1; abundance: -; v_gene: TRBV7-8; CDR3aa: CASSLDRGQPQHF; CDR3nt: TGTGCCAGCAGCTTGGACAGGGGTCAGCCCCAGCATTTT
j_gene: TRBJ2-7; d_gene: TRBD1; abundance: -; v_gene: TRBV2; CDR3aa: CASTWDRVDEQYF; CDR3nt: TGTGCCAGCACCTGGGACAGGGTGGACGAGCAGTACTTC
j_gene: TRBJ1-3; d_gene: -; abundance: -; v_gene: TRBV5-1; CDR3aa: CASSWDGYSGNTIYF; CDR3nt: TGCGCCAGCAGCTGGGACGGTTACTCTGGAAACACCATATATTTT
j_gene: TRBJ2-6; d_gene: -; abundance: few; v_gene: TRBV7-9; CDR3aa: CASSFTTSGANVLTF; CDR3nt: TGTGCCAGCAGCTTTACAACCTCTGGGGCCAACGTCCTGACTTTC
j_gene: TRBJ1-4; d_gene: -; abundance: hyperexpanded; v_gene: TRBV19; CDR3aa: CASSDPRGAEISEKLFF; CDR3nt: TGTGCCAGTAGTGACCCTCGGGGGGCAGAAATATCTGAAAAACTGTTTTTT